The text below deals with one T cell receptor (beta chain). Preparation of the TCRbeta library used unique molecular identifiers. MiXCR was run by TCRdb on the PCR reads, yielding one entry per CDR3 protein. Of 700,000 or so distinct CDR3 sequences in the sample, about 12% were seen once. The source of the sample is a study of T-cell reconstitution after alpha-beta-depleted transplantation in children. This specimen consisted of PBMCs, obtained before TCRalphabeta/CD19-depleted stem cell transplant. The clonotype originates from a girl aged 2-10 years with congenital amegakaryocytic thrombocytopenia, due to receive a stem cell transplant.

This CDR3 is CASSSAGTIPEQYF. CDR3 in DNA: TGTGCCAGCAGCAGCGCCGGGACGATTCCCGAGCAGTACTTC. The J gene is TRBJ2-7, the V gene TRBV5-5; D assignment may be TRBD1 or TRBD2 (5 bases each). The length of the CDR3 is 14 residues. V dropped 4 bases and J dropped 6 bases, with 17 bases sitting between them. Germline V gives CDR1 SGHKS, CDR2 YYEKEE (reference sequence). The complete variable domain, with remaining parts taken from reference TRBV5-5 and TRBJ2-7, reads DAGVTQSPTHLIKTRGQQVTLRCSPISGHKSVSWYQQVLGQGPQFIFQYYEKEERGRGNFPDRFSARQFPNYSSELNVNALLLGDSALYLCASSSAGTIPEQYFGPGTRLTVT.